The present TCR beta chain was sequenced within a study of T cells in Graves' hyperthyroidism and ophthalmopathy. Regions amplified from RNA transcripts were the TCR beta CDR3 regions. TCR CDR3 regions were first amplified by RT-PCR with HTBI primers. Via MiXCR, TCRdb re-called the multiplex PCR reads, giving one row per CDR3 protein. This table holds roughly 700,000 distinct CDR3 sequences, around 13% found once. The table lists this clonotype with many counts. Its specificity is unknown. Regarding the study as a whole: The authors' 13 V-J model separated ophthalmopathy from stable hyperthyroidism.

The study enrolled patients aged 18 to 65 with newly diagnosed hyperthyroidism of under 2 months' duration. Patients showing uncontrolled infection, other autoimmune disease, pregnancy or lactation were ineligible. The junction had 6 bases not matched to a gene; V was cut back by 5 bases and J by 4 bases. Germline CDR1 PRHDT, CDR2 FYEKMQ (reference sequence). This CDR3 has 15 amino acids. Sequenced material: blood. This receptor was obtained from a woman between 18 and 29 years old with Graves' hyperthyroidism. This chain links TRBV13 with TRBJ2-3; 10 bases are a match to TRBD2. The CDR3 loop reads CASSHEREGSDTQYF. The CDR3 DNA is TGTGCCAGCAGCCACGAGCGGGAGGGCTCAGATACGCAGTATTTT.